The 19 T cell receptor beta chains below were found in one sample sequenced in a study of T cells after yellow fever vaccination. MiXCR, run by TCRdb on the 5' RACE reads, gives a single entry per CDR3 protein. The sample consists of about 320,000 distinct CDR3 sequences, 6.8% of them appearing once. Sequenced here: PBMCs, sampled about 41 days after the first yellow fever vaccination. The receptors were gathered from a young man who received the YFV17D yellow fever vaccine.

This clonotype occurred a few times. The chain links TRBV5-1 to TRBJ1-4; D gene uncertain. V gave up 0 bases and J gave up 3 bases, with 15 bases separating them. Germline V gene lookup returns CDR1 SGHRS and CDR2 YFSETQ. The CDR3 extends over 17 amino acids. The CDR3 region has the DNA TGCGCCAGCAGCTTGGTTTCGGCCCGCTCGTCTAATGAAAAACTGTTTTTT. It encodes CASSLVSARSSNEKLFF.

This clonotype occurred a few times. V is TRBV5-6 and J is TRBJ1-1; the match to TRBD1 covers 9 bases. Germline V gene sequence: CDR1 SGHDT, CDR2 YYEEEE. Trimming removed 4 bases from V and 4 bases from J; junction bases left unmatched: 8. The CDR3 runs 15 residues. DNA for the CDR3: TGTGCCAGCAGCCTGGGACAGGGTAAGGTCACTGAAGCTTTCTTT. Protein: CASSLGQGKVTEAFF.

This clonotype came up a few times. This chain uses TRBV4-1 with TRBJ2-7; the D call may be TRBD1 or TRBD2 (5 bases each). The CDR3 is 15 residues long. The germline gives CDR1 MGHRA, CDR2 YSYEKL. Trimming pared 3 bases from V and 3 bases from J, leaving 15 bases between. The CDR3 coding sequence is TGCGCCAGCAGCCAGCGGGCCGGGACGGTCTACGAGCAGTACTTC. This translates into CASSQRAGTVYEQYF.

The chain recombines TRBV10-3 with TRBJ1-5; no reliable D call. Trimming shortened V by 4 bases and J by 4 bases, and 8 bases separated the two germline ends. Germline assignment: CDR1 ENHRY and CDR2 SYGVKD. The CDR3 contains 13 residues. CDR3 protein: CAISGGWNQPQHF. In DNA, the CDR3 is TGTGCCATCAGTGGGGGTTGGAATCAGCCCCAGCATTTT.

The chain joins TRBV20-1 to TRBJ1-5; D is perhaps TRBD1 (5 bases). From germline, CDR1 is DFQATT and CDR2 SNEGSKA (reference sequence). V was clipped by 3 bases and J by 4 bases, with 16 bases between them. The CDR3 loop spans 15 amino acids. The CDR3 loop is CSASEVTGLNQPQHF. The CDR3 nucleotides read TGCAGTGCTAGCGAAGTAACAGGTTTAAATCAGCCCCAGCATTTT.

CDR3 loop: CAIGALAGGPSYNEQFF. The CDR3 DNA is TGTGCCATCGGCGCCCTAGCGGGGGGACCCTCCTACAATGAGCAGTTCTTC. The V and J genes are TRBV7-9 and TRBJ2-1; TRBD2 matches 11 bases. Trimming at V came to 10 bases and at J to 0 bases, leaving 11 bases not matched to a gene. CDR3 length: 17 amino acids. In germline, CDR1 is SEHNR, CDR2 FQNEAQ (reference sequence).

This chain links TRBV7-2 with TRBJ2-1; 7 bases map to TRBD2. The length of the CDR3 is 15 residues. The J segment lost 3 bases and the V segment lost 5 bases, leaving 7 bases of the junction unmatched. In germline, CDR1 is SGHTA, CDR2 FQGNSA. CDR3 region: CASSLTRDYYNEQFF. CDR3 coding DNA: TGTGCCAGCAGCCTAACACGGGACTACTACAATGAGCAGTTCTTC.

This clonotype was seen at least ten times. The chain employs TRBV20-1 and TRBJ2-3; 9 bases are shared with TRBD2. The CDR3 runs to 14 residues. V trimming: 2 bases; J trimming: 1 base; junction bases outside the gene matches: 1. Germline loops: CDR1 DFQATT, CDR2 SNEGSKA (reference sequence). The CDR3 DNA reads TGCAGTGCTAGAAAGCGGGGGGGCACAGATACGCAGTATTTT. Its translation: CSARKRGGTDTQYF.

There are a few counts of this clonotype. The CDR3 DNA is TGCGCCAGCAGCCAAGTTTTTCGGCCTTCGAACACTGAAGCTTTCTTT. It yields the protein CASSQVFRPSNTEAFF. The gene calls are TRBV4-3 and TRBJ1-1; no reliable D call. Germline V CDR1 and CDR2: LGHNA, YSLEER. V was cut by 1 base and J by 1 base, with 13 bases left in between. The CDR3 runs to 16 residues.

CDR3 in DNA: TGCAGTGCTGTTAGGGCTAGCGGGGACAATGAGCAGTTCTTC. It yields the protein CSAVRASGDNEQFF. The V call is TRBV20-1, the J call TRBJ2-1, with 9 bases matching TRBD2. The germline V gene encodes CDR1 DFQATT and CDR2 SNEGSKA (reference sequence). The ends lost 5 bases at V and 5 bases at J; junction bases unmatched: 7. The length of the CDR3 is 14 residues.

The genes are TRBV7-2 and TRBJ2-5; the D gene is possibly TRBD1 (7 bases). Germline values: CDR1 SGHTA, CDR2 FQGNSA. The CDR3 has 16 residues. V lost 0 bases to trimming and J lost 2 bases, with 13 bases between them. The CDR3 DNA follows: TGTGCCAGCAGCTTAGCGCTCGCAGGGGGGCAAGAGACCCAGTACTTC. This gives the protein CASSLALAGGQETQYF.

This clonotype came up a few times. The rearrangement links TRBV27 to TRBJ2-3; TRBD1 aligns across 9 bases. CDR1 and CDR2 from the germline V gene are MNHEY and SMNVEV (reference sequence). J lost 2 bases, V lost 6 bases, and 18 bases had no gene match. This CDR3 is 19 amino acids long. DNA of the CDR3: TGTGCCAGCAGGTCCCCCAGGTCGGGACAGGGAAGAGTCACAGATACGCAGTATTTT. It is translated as CASRSPRSGQGRVTDTQYF.

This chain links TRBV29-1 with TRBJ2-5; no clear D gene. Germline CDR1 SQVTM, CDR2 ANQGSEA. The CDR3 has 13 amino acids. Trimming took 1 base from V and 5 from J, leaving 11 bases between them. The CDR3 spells CSVEGFLGETQYF. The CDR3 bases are TGCAGCGTTGAAGGGTTCCTTGGGGAGACCCAGTACTTC.

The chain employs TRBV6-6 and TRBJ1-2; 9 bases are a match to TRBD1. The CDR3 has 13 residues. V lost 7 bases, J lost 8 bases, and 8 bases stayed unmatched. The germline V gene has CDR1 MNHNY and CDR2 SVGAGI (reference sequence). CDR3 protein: CASTYGQGLGYTF. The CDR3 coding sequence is TGTGCCAGCACCTACGGACAGGGGTTAGGCTACACCTTC.

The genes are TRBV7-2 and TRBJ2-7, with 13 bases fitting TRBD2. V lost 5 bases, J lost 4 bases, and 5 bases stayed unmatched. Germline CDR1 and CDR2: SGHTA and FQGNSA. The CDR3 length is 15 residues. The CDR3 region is CASSRLAGGYYEQYF. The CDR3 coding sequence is TGTGCCAGCAGCAGACTAGCGGGGGGCTATTACGAGCAGTACTTC.

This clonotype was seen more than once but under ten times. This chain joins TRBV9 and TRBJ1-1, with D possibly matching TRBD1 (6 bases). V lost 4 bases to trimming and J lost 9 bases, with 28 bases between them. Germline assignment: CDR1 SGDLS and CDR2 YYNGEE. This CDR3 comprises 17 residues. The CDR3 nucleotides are TGTGCCAGCAGCTCTGGGGGGACCATCAACCGAGGGACAAAAGCTTTCTTT. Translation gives CASSSGGTINRGTKAFF. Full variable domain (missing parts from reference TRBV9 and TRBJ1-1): DSGVTQTPKHLITATGQRVTLRCSPRSGDLSVYWYQQSLDQGLQFLIQYYNGEERAKGNILERFSAQQFPDLHSELNLSSLELGDSALYFCASSSGGTINRGTKAFFGQGTRLTVV.

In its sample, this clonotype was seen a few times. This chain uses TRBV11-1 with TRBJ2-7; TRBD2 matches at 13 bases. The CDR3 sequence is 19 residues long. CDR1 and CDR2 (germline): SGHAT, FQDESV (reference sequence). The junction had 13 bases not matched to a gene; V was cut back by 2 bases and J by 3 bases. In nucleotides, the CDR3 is TGTGCCAGCAGCTTACGTACGGCTGAACTAGCGGGGGGGGACTACGAGCAGTACTTC. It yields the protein CASSLRTAELAGGDYEQYF.

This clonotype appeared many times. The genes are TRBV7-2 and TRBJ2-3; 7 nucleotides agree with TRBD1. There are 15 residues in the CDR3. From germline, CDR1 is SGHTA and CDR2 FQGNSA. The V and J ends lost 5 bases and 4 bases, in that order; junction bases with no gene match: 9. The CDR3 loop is CASSTRQGEADTQYF. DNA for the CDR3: TGTGCCAGCAGCACAAGACAGGGCGAAGCAGATACGCAGTATTTT.

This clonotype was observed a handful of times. In DNA form, the CDR3 reads TGTGCTAGTGGTCCACCCGGGGCTCCTGGAAACACCATATATTTT. Protein sequence: CASGPPGAPGNTIYF. The chain joins TRBV12-5 to TRBJ1-3; a possible D gene is TRBD1 (5 bases). Germline CDR1 LGHNT, CDR2 FRNRAP. CDR3 length equals 15 residues. Trimming took 5 bases from V and 2 from J, leaving 13 bases between them.